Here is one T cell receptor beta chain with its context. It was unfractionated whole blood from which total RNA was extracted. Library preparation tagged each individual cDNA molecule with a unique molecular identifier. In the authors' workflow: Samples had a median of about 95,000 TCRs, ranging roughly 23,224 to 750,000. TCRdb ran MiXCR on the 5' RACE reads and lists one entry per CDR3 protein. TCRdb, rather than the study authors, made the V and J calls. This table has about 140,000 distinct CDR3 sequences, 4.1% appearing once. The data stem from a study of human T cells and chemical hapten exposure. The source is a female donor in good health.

The CDR3 sequence is CASSLGRGLGSNQPQHF. DNA for the CDR3: TGTGCCAGCAGTTTAGGGAGAGGTCTGGGTAGCAATCAGCCCCAGCATTTT. The V gene is TRBV6-6, the J gene TRBJ1-5; D gene unclear. V dropped 4 bases and J dropped 0 bases, with 16 bases sitting between them. Per germline, CDR1 MNHNY and CDR2 SVGAGI (reference sequence). This CDR3 is 17 amino acids long.